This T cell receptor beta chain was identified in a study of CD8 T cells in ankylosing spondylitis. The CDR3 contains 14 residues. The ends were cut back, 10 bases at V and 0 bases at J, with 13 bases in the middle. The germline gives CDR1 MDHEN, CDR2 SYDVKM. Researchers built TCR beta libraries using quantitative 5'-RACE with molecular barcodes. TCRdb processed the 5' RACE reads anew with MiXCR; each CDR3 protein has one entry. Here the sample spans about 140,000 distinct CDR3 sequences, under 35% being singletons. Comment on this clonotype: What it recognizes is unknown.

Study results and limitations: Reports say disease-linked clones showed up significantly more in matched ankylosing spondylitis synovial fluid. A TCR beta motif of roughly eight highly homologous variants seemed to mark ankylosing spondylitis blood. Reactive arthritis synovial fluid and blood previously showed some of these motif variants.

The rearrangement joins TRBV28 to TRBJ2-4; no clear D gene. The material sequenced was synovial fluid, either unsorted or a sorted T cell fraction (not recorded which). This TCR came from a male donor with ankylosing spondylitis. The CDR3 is CATRDSIAKNIQYF. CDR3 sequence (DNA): TGTGCCACCCGAGACTCGATAGCCAAAAACATTCAGTACTTC.